The sequence of this T cell receptor (beta chain) was determined in a study of blood T cell repertoires in COVID-19. Study-wide background: Sources were T cells, B-cell-depleted T cells, or PBMCs; the material itself was cDNA or gDNA.

Using immunoSEQ multiplex PCR, the repertoire was profiled, and TCRdb retains in-frame clones only, with some absent. This sample has approximately 490,000 clones, with approximately 90% found just once. CDR3 length equals 15 residues. With 0 bases clipped from V and 10 bases from J, the junction kept 7 bases outside the gene matches. In germline, CDR1 is WNHNN, CDR2 SYGVQD (reference sequence). Categorization into cohorts depended on clinical history that participants reported. Before being deemed recovered, Cohort 3 donors had two negative PCRs, clearance, or symptom resolution. The TCR sequence derives from a woman aged 18-30 years who had recovered from COVID-19. This chain uses TRBV10-1 with TRBJ2-1; 9 bases fit TRBD2. The sample consisted of PBMCs or T cells enriched from blood (not recorded which). CDR3 in amino acids: CASSESRASGVEQFF. The CDR3 nucleotides read TGCGCCAGCAGTGAGTCGAGGGCTAGCGGGGTCGAGCAGTTCTTC.